This T cell receptor (beta chain) was captured by sequencing in a study of blood T cells in healthy people across ages. The study's findings and limits: In the absence of known donor CMV status, changes in expanded clonotypes were possibly confounded.

A J-beta primer mix and a sample-barcoded 5' primer were used in a second PCR of about 6 to 12 cycles. CDR3-containing paired-end reads numbered at least 3 million in each sample. One entry per CDR3 protein results from TCRdb running MiXCR on the 5' RACE reads. Of roughly 2 million distinct CDR3 sequences in the sample, 49% are singletons; the top ten hold over 2%. Concerning this clonotype: Its antigen is unknown.

There are 15 residues in the CDR3. Germline CDR1 is MNHEY and CDR2 is SVGAGI. V was cut by 6 bases and J by 0 bases, with 12 bases left in between. Sequenced: blood. The chain joins TRBV6-5 to TRBJ2-1, with D tentatively TRBD1 (6 bases). This receptor was taken from a woman between 40 and 50 years old in good health. The CDR3 DNA follows: TGTGCCAGCAGACCCGACAGGATCTCCTACAATGAGCAGTTCTTC. Protein: CASRPDRISYNEQFF.